The present T cell receptor (beta chain) was sequenced within a study of beta chain features in type 1 diabetes. The sequenced template was cDNA made from the entire isolated RNA. This table comes from immunoSEQ multiplex PCR, and its TCRdb copy is limited to in-frame clones, with some not included. Of over 120,000 clones listed, approximately 13% are singletons. Details on this clone: What it recognizes is unknown.

V was pared by 0 bases and J by 5 bases, with 19 bases between. This CDR3 contains 17 residues. Germline loops: CDR1 GTSNPN, CDR2 SVGIG (reference sequence). Findings and limits, study-wide: For type 1 diabetes patients, VDJ junctions showed fewer insertions and more deletions. Researchers report that Type 1 diabetes patients had moderately but significantly shorter TCRB CDR3s across all four CD4+ subsets.

Sequencing used central memory CD4+ T cells from blood. The sequence was obtained from a man aged 18 to 35 with type 1 diabetes. The V and J genes are TRBV30 and TRBJ1-4; no clear D gene. The CDR3 nucleotides are TGTGCCTGGAGTGTACGTCGTGGCGGGTCAGTCAATGAAAAACTGTTTTTT. Protein: CAWSVRRGGSVNEKLFF.